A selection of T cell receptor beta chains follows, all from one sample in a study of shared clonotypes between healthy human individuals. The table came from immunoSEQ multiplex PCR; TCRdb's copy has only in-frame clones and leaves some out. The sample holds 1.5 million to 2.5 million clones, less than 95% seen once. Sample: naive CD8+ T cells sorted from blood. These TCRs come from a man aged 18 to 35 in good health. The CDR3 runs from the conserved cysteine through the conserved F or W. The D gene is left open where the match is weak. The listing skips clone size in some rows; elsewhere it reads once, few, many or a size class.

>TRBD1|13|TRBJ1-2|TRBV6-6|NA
TGTGCCTGCGAACGACAGGGGGCGCCTGGCTACACCTTC
CACERQGAPGYTF
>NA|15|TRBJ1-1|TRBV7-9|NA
TGTGCCAGCAGCTACGGGGAGATCATGAACACTGAAGCTTTCTTT
CASSYGEIMNTEAFF
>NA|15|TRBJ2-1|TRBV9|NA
TGTGCCAGCAGCGTAGAAGGAGCGTCCTACAATGAGCAGTTCTTC
CASSVEGASYNEQFF
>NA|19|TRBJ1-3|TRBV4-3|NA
TGCGCCAGCAGCCAAGATCGAGTAGGGACCCTACAGCTCGGAAACACCATATATTTT
CASSQDRVGTLQLGNTIYF
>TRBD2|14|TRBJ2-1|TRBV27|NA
TGTGCCAGCAGTTTCAGGACTAGTGGGAATGAGCAGTTCTTC
CASSFRTSGNEQFF
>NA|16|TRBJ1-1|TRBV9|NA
TGTGCCAGCAGCGTAGCCCGCGGCGGACTGAACACTGAAGCTTTCTTT
CASSVARGGLNTEAFF
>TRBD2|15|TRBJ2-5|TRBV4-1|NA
TGCGCCAGCACCGCTAGCGGGGGGGCCCAAGAGACCCAGTACTTC
CASTASGGAQETQYF
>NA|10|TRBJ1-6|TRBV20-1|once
TGCAGTGCTAGTGGTTCACCCCTCCACTTT
CSASGSPLHF
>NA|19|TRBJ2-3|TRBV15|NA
TGTGCCACCAGCAGAGATTCGTTTGTGGACGCACTTAGCACAGATACGCAGTATTTT
CATSRDSFVDALSTDTQYF
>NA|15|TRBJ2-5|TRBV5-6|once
TGTGCCAGCAGCTTTCCGGGGGTCCCAGGAGAGACCCAGTACTTC
CASSFPGVPGETQYF
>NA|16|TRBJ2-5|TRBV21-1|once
TGTGCCAGCAGCAAAGTTAGGACAGACCCTCTGGAGACCCAGTACTTC
CASSKVRTDPLETQYF
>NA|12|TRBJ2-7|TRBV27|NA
TGTGCCAGCAGTCAAAACCGAGCGGAGCAGTACTTC
CASSQNRAEQYF
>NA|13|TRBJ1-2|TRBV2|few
TGTGCCAGCAAAGGGAGGGGAGGGAACGGCTACACCTTC
CASKGRGGNGYTF
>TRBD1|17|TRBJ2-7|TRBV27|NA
TGTGCCAGCAGTTCCACCCTCGGGACAGGGGTTTGGTACGAGCAGTACTTC
CASSSTLGTGVWYEQYF
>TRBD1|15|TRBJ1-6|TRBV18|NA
TGTGCCAGCTCTTCGGGACAGGTCTATAATTCACCCCTCCACTTT
CASSSGQVYNSPLHF
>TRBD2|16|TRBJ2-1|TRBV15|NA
TGTGCCACCAGTACCCCTAGCGGTCATTCCTACAATGAGCAGTTCTTC
CATSTPSGHSYNEQFF
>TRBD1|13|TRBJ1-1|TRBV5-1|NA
TGCGCCAGCAGCTCCGGACAGGGCGTTGAAGCTTTCTTT
CASSSGQGVEAFF
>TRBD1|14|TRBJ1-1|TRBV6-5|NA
TGTGCCAGCAGTCACGACAGGGGCTACACTGAAGCTTTCTTT
CASSHDRGYTEAFF
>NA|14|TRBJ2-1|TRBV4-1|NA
TGCGCCAGCAGCCACGTAGGGGACTCCACGGAAACGTTCTTC
CASSHVGDSTETFF
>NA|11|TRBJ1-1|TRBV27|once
TGTGCCAGCAGGAGGAACACTGAAGCTTTCTTT
CASRRNTEAFF
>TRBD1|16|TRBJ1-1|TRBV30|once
TGTGCCTGGAGTGCCTTAGCTACAGGGGGAAGCACTGAAGCTTTCTTT
CAWSALATGGSTEAFF
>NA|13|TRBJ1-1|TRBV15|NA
TGTGCCACCAGCAGAGACGCGGGGACTGAAGCTTTCTTT
CATSRDAGTEAFF
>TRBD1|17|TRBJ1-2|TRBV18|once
TGTGCCAGCTCACCAGCGGGACAGGGCAATGTTGGCTATGGCTACACCTTC
CASSPAGQGNVGYGYTF
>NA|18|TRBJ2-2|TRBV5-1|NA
TGCGCCAGCAGCTTGGCGTTGTTAGCGGACGCGAACACCGGGGAGCTGTTTTTT
CASSLALLADANTGELFF
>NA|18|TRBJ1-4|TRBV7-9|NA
TGTGCCAGCAGCTTATTTGGTACGCGTGCTGCAACTAATGAAAAACTGTTTTTT
CASSLFGTRAATNEKLFF
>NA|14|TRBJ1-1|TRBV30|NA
TGTGCCTGGAGTGTAAATTCCGGGATCACTGAAGCTTTCTTT
CAWSVNSGITEAFF
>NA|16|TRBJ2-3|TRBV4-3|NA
TGCGCCAGCAGCCAAGATAGTCATGGGGGTGCAGATACGCAGTATTTT
CASSQDSHGGADTQYF
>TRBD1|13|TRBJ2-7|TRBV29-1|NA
TGCAGCGTTGCGGGGACAGGGGGGTACGAGCAGTACTTC
CSVAGTGGYEQYF
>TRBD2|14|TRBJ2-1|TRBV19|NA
TGTGCCAGTATCGGGACTAGCGGTTTTGATGAGCAGTTCTTC
CASIGTSGFDEQFF
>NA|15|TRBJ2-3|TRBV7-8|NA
TGTGCCAGCAGCTTTTTAGCGCGGCCCACAGATACGCAGTATTTT
CASSFLARPTDTQYF
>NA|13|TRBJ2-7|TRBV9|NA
TGTGCCAGCAGCGTAGGATATGAGTACGAGCAGTACTTC
CASSVGYEYEQYF
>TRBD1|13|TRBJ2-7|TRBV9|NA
TGTGCCAGCAGCGGGGGGACAGCTTACGAGCAGTACTTC
CASSGGTAYEQYF
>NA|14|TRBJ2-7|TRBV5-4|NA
TGTGCCAGCAGCTGGGGGGACGGGAGCTACGAGCAGTACTTC
CASSWGDGSYEQYF
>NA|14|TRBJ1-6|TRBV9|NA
TGTGCCAGCAGCTTTAACGGGGCAGATTCACCCCTCCACTTT
CASSFNGADSPLHF
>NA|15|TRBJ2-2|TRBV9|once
TGTGCCAGCAGCCGACAGGACGCGAACACCGGGGAGCTGTTTTTT
CASSRQDANTGELFF
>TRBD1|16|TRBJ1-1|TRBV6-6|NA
TGTGCCAGCAGTTACCCACAGGGGGCGTGGTCGCTAGGAGCTTTCTTT
CASSYPQGAWSLGAFF
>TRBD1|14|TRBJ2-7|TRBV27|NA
TGTGCCAGCAGTTTGTGGACAGGTCCCTACGAGCAGTACTTC
CASSLWTGPYEQYF
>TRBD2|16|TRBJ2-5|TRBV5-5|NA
TGTGCCAGCAGCCCATCTCTAGCGGACCCCCAAGAGACCCAGTACTTC
CASSPSLADPQETQYF
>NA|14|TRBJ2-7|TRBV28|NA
TGTGCCAGCAGCCTAGAGGACGGGACCTACGAGCAGTACTTC
CASSLEDGTYEQYF
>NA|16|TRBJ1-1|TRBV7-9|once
TGTGCCAGCAGCTTAATCCCAGGGGCGCGACGCACTGAAGCTTTCTTT
CASSLIPGARRTEAFF
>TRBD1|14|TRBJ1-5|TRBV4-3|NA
TGCGCCAGCAGCCGCCTTACAGGGGTCCAGCCCCAGCATTTT
CASSRLTGVQPQHF
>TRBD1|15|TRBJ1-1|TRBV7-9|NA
TGTGCCAGCAGCTTAGGCGGGACAGGGAACACTGAAGCTTTCTTT
CASSLGGTGNTEAFF
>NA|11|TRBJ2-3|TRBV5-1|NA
TGCGCCAGCAGATGGACGGATACGCAGTATTTT
CASRWTDTQYF
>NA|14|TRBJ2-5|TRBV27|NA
TGTGCCAGCAGTTTATTAGGATATCAAGAGACCCAGTACTTC
CASSLLGYQETQYF